This T cell receptor beta chain was captured by sequencing in a study of T cell clones after liver transplantation. This CDR3 has 14 amino acids. Germline V gives CDR1 MNHNY, CDR2 SVGAGI (reference sequence). The ends lost 5 bases at V and 3 bases at J; junction bases unmatched: 6. The assay was immunoSEQ multiplex PCR, and TCRdb's table has in-frame clones only and misses some. The table shows tens of thousands of clones, with more than 75% occurring only once. The chain is built from TRBV6-6 and TRBJ1-2; 7 bases fit TRBD1. The sequence derives from a human donor who received a liver transplant. This specimen consisted of CD4+ T cells from blood, obtained before liver transplant. The DNA of the CDR3 is TGTGCCAGCAGTCCCCGGGACAGCGACTATGGCTACACCTTC. The encoded protein is CASSPRDSDYGYTF.